This TCR beta chain was sequenced during a study of cytomegalovirus exposure and HLA in healthy donors (dated by TCRdb to between 2016 and 2019). About the investigation overall: An earlier analysis of roughly 500 of the donors reported roughly 300 Gb of sequence data and some 120 million unique TCR beta sequences from 150 million to 200 million T cells. To predict cytomegalovirus infection status, the study brought together high-throughput TCR immunosequencing, statistical association of individual TCRs with disease status, and machine learning. All discovery cohort repertoires had been generated using a single sequencing platform. The genetic ancestry cluster associated with self-reported Caucasian donors included about 84% of the roughly 400 genotyped donors. The study profiled the T cell repertoires of fewer than 850 subjects by immunosequencing and related them to cytomegalovirus serostatus. To decide whether each TCR beta V gene segment behaved as functional or pseudogenic, an earlier analysis of approximately 590 of the donors relied on high-throughput TCR beta sequencing. Class I and class II HLA loci were covered by the typing at four-digit resolution. Alongside the repertoire data, information on donor age, sex, ethnicity and CMV serostatus was compiled. Among about 370 genotyped donors of the cohort, an average of around 240,000 unique TCR beta nucleotide sequences was sequenced per donor, of which roughly 18% were non-productive. The later analysis used no new phenotypic data to find candidate immune exposures, relying instead on TCR beta sequences and their occurrence across donors. In a later analysis, previously published TCR beta repertoires from more than 500 donors were re-analyzed and high-resolution HLA genotyping was added so that TCR occurrence patterns could be studied. The aim of the study was to test whether cataloging public T cell receptors could identify signatures of past pathogen exposure. Genome-wide SNP genotypes for about 55% of the roughly 670 donors were used in a later genetic analysis, which treated that subset as a discovery cohort. An early release that covered 500 to 800 HLA-typed donors contained about 300 gigabases of sequencing data and tens of millions of unique TCR sequences. In addition to the first cohort of 666 subjects, a separate validation cohort of approximately 130 different subjects was used. The number of donors typed differed by locus, with 629-630 for A, B, C, DRB1 and DQB1, more than 500 for DQA1, some 570 for DPA1, and some 470 for DPB1. Because of strong linkage in the cohort, five DR-DQ haplotypes were treated as single units for association and clustering. Results the study describes overall, beyond this receptor: CMV serostatus was the only immune exposure information available for the cohort. In a later analysis, TCR association rates were found to vary across HLA loci, with the most associated TCRs seen for DRB1 alleles and the fewest for HLA-C alleles. Correlated functional status among segregating V segments might reflect linkage disequilibrium, but an unknown experimental factor could not be ruled out. In a later analysis, HLA-associated TCR beta chains showed more clonal expansion and lower generation probabilities than non-associated chains that were equally common. It was suggested by the authors that the approach could potentially be generalized to other disease states and immunological phenotypes. A later genetic analysis reported fewer N-insertions in productive TCRs among donors in an Asian-associated ancestry cluster than the approximately 700-donor mean. A further reported finding was that TCR beta sequences accurately predicted the HLA-A and HLA-B alleles for most subjects in the first cohort. Cytomegalovirus status was reported to be diagnosed by the classifier with high specificity and sensitivity in both the original and validation cohorts. Most TCR sequences were seen in very few donors, while some public TCRs were found in many individuals. According to a later analysis, most CMV-associated TCR beta chains appeared to be HLA-restricted, and the HLA associations seemed to be driven largely by CMV exposure. A few of the identified cytomegalovirus-associated TCR beta chains were confirmed in vitro to be specific for cytomegalovirus antigens. The 87-base-pair reads could not distinguish some IMGT-functional V segments, including TRBV6-2 and TRBV6-3, so those segments were excluded. A later analysis associated 17,000 or so TCR beta sequences with specific HLA alleles at a false discovery rate of 0.05. Because HLA typing was missing for some donors at each locus, association tests included only the typed subset. In an earlier analysis of roughly 560 of the donors, most TCR beta V segments were observed in productive rearrangements about 90% or about 30% of the time, broadly matching IMGT annotations. In a later analysis, several top co-occurrence clusters were reported to appear linked to parvovirus B19, influenza, CMV and Epstein-Barr virus. In the study, some 160 TCR beta chains were listed as associated with cytomegalovirus. The earlier analysis of 450 to 700 of the donors excluded 15 to 20 rarely observed V segments, including chromosome 9 orphons, because counts were too low. The sequencing pipeline was judged likely to have produced a cluster of highly shared sequence variants as a technical artifact. In this cohort, only TCR beta chains were sequenced, and detectable features were limited by the absence of alpha or paired-chain data. When HLA alleles, especially DR and DQ, strongly co-occurred, TCR associations were difficult to assign to individual alleles. Sequencing depth was assumed to be roughly uniform across donors in the presence/absence analyses, though that assumption may not hold. V-gene and J-gene trimming of TCR beta chains was associated with a missense DCLRE1C variant in a later genetic analysis, and the association was replicated in an independent cohort.

The CDR3 starts with the cysteine, ends with the phenylalanine, and has 17 residues. Only the CDR3 part of the read is kept: 51 bases, read in frame from the first base. The germline V gene sets CDR1 to SGHRS and CDR2 to YFSETQ. V and J are trimmed by 0 bases and 7 bases, and the gene matches miss 12 bases of the junction. The cohort comprised 670 or so healthy bone marrow donors. At the time of sampling, every cohort member was nominally healthy, though immune exposures that went unrecorded were likely present. The donor tested CMV seronegative and was one of the 352 seronegative cohort members. Each donor provided a peripheral blood sample, and peripheral blood mononuclear cells were used for TCR beta sequencing. The Qiagen DNeasy Blood Extraction Kit was used to extract genomic DNA from the blood cell samples. Library generation was performed with the immunoSEQ multiplex PCR assay. For the multiplex PCR, a mixture combining 60 forward primers for TCR Vbeta segments and 13 reverse primers for TCR Jbeta segments was used. A multiplex PCR assay on genomic DNA amplified the CDR3 region of rearranged TCR beta genes. The Illumina HiSeq System was used to sequence the amplified TCR beta libraries as 87-base-pair reads. The paper's processing steps were these. In a later analysis, some 80 million unique TCR beta chains were counted across the roughly 610 repertoires, and roughly 10 million of these chains were shared by at least two donors. Raw reads were error-corrected and collapsed into unique sequences with a nearest-neighbor algorithm that merged closely related sequences to remove PCR and sequencing errors. To assign V, D and J gene segments, CDR3 sequences were aligned to IMGT reference sequences. For a sequence to be retained, a match of at least six nucleotides to both a V gene segment and a J gene segment was required. Rearrangements were called productive when the CDR3 lacked stop codons and stayed in frame with V and J; all others were non-productive. Following IMGT convention, CDR3 was defined as the stretch from the second conserved V-encoded cysteine up to the conserved J-encoded phenylalanine. In an earlier analysis of some 550 of the donors, sequences lacking an unambiguous match to a single V gene segment were excluded. In an earlier analysis of around 600 of the donors, V segments were called functional above 56.7% productive rearrangements and were called segregating when the between-donor standard deviation exceeded 5%. To diagnose cytomegalovirus status from the catalog of TCR beta chain sequences, a statistical classification framework was built. A later analysis assigned V and J genes by comparing TCR nucleotide sequences with IMGT/GENE-DB human TR gene sequences. The TCRdist pipeline was used in a later analysis to assign CDR3 sequences and most-parsimonious VDJ recombination scenarios. In a later analysis, each TCR beta chain was defined by its CDR3 amino acid sequence together with its V-gene family, and reads lacking a unique V-gene family were excluded. To address suspected cross-contamination and a sequencing artifact, a later analysis removed over 500 highly shared, low-generation-probability nucleotide sequences. In a later analysis, a clonal expansion index for each public chain was calculated from normalized within-repertoire ranks of inferred template counts. Generation probabilities in a later analysis came from a VDJ recombination model fitted to out-of-frame rearrangements, and those results were checked against IGoR. In a later analysis, TCR-TCR, TCR-HLA and TCR-CMV co-occurrence was scored with hypergeometric tests, and a repertoire-size bias correction was applied to TCR pairs. False discovery rates were estimated in a later analysis by permuting HLA or CMV assignments 20 times. A later analysis grouped co-occurring TCRs with DBSCAN, adding TCRdist sequence similarity when clustering within HLA-allele-positive subsets. For co-occurrence clustering, repertoires with fewer than 30,000 or more than 120,000 public chains were excluded, along with five repertoires with anomalous nucleotide sharing. Imported from immuneACCESS, the table was reduced by TCRdb to in-frame sequences with V and J called. These copies leave out some clones; in studies compared against another copy, an unresolved V gene accounts for under half, and the cause of the remainder is not known. The DNA gave D and trimming, while V, J and clone size come from that table. The sample data list about 170,000 clones, and 85% of these were observed just once. The top ten clonotypes cover 1% of the sample.

Note on this clone: What this receptor recognizes is not known. Per-base qualities were not stored, and no clone one base away is much larger.

Rearrangement joined TRBV5-1 to TRBJ1-1, and 10 junctional nucleotides match TRBD1. The TCR was taken from a boy aged 2-9 years in good health and CMV-seronegative. The material sequenced was PBMCs. The nucleotide sequence is TGCGCCAGCAGCTTGGATGGGACAGGGGCTTTAGTCGGTGAAGCTTTCTTT. Its protein product is CASSLDGTGALVGEAFF.